The 27 T cell receptor beta chains listed next were all sequenced from one sample in a study of cytomegalovirus exposure and HLA in healthy donors. The PCR was carried out with 60 Vbeta primers and 13 Jbeta primers. Measured with immunoSEQ multiplex PCR; TCRdb has only the in-frame clones, and not every one. Among about 190,000 clones, roughly 73% were seen once, and the ten largest hold over 1.5%. Source material: PBMCs. The receptors come from a woman in her twenties or thirties in good health and CMV-seronegative.

The chain is built from TRBV7-6 and TRBJ1-3, with 7 bases identical to TRBD1. Germline trimming cut 5 bases from V and 4 bases from J; bases unmatched to any gene: 11. The CDR3 has 16 amino acids. Germline V gene lookup returns CDR1 SGHVS and CDR2 FNYEAQ. In nucleotides, the CDR3 is TGTGCCAGCAGCCCAATATCACGACAGGGAGGAAACACCATATATTTT. It specifies CASSPISRQGGNTIYF.

The V gene is TRBV2, the J gene TRBJ2-7; 9 bases line up with TRBD2. This CDR3 has 17 amino acids. Germline V gene lookup returns CDR1 SNHLY and CDR2 FYNNEI. Trimming removed 3 bases from V and 5 bases from J; junction bases left unmatched: 14. The CDR3 region has the DNA TGTGCCAGCAGTGACTTGGGACGGGGCGGGAGGGGACACGAGCAGTACTTC. Its translation: CASSDLGRGGRGHEQYF.

This rearrangement joins TRBV7-9 to TRBJ1-5; the match to TRBD1 covers 8 bases. Per the germline V gene, CDR1 is SEHNR and CDR2 is FQNEAQ (reference sequence). V dropped 2 bases and J dropped 6; count of bases not matched to a gene: 3. The CDR3 totals 14 residues. This CDR3 is CASSLSTGGQPQHF. In DNA form, the CDR3 reads TGTGCCAGCAGCTTAAGTACAGGGGGTCAGCCCCAGCATTTT.

Concerning this clone itself: One end of the junction does not line up with germline, which may come from a read error. This rearrangement joins TRBV6-5 to TRBJ2-5; D unresolved. Germline lookup yields CDR1 MNHEY and CDR2 SVGAGI. CDR3 length: 11 residues. DNA of the CDR3: TGTGCCAGCAGATCCCTAGAGGCCCAGTACTTC. Amino acids: CASRSLEAQYF.

This chain uses TRBV15 with TRBJ1-5, with a possible D match to TRBD1 (5 bases). Trimming took off 0 bases at V and 2 bases at J, with 5 bases between the two ends. CDR1 is LNHNV and CDR2 is YYDKDF in the germline V gene (reference sequence). The length of the CDR3 is 14 residues. CDR3 DNA: TGTGCCACCAGCAGAGAACAGGGCAATCAGCCCCAGCATTTT. Protein product: CATSREQGNQPQHF.

The chain recombines TRBV9 with TRBJ2-1; the D is unclear. Trimming pared 4 bases from V and 6 bases from J, leaving 11 bases between. Per germline, CDR1 SGDLS and CDR2 YYNGEE. This CDR3 spans 13 amino acids. CDR3 DNA: TGTGCCAGCAGCCCCGGCGGCCCCAATGAGCAGTTCTTC. It encodes CASSPGGPNEQFF.

This chain's CDR3 is CASHPGTGPYEQYF. The CDR3 region has the DNA TGTGCCAGCCATCCCGGGACAGGACCCTACGAGCAGTACTTC. The rearrangement uses TRBV27 and TRBJ2-7, with TRBD1 identical over 8 bases. The V and J ends lost 8 bases and 2 bases, in that order; junction bases with no gene match: 8. Per the germline V gene, CDR1 is MNHEY and CDR2 is SMNVEV (reference sequence). There are 14 residues in the CDR3.

The chain carries TRBV4-2 and TRBJ1-1, with 8 bases fitting TRBD1. Trimming at V came to 4 bases and at J to 1 base, leaving 5 bases not matched to a gene. The CDR3 runs to 15 residues. CDR1 is LGHNA, CDR2 YNFKEQ, per germline. The CDR3 region has the DNA TGTGCCAGCAGCCCTACCCAGGGGGCGAACACTGAAGCTTTCTTT. It translates to CASSPTQGANTEAFF.

This sequence joins TRBV6-6 and TRBJ1-2; D unresolved. V was clipped by 5 bases and J by 4 bases, with 8 bases between them. Germline V gene data show CDR1 as MNHNY and CDR2 as SVGAGI (reference sequence). This CDR3 has 12 amino acids. This chain's CDR3 is CASSPRLYGYTF. CDR3 DNA sequence: TGTGCCAGCAGTCCGCGGCTCTATGGCTACACCTTC.

CDR3 nucleotide sequence: TGTGCCTGGAGCGCGGACAGGGCGAAGAACGAGCAGTACTTC. Its protein is CAWSADRAKNEQYF. The chain carries TRBV30 and TRBJ2-7; 8 bases are a match to TRBD1. After removal of 3 bases from V and 5 bases from J, the junction contained 9 bases not matched to a gene. In germline, CDR1 is GTSNPN, CDR2 SVGIG (reference sequence). The CDR3 length is 14 residues.

The gene calls are TRBV5-5 and TRBJ2-1; tentative D call: TRBD2 (6 bases). V lost 0 bases, J lost 4 bases, and 17 bases lay in between. The germline V gene has CDR1 SGHKS and CDR2 YYEKEE (reference sequence). The CDR3 runs 17 residues. CDR3 DNA: TGTGCCAGCAGCTTGGCCGGATGGGGGAGGAGATACAATGAGCAGTTCTTC. Translating it yields CASSLAGWGRRYNEQFF. The full variable domain, completed using reference TRBV5-5 and TRBJ2-1, is DAGVTQSPTHLIKTRGQQVTLRCSPISGHKSVSWYQQVLGQGPQFIFQYYEKEERGRGNFPDRFSARQFPNYSSELNVNALLLGDSALYLCASSLAGWGRRYNEQFFGPGTRLTVL.

This clone was seen a handful of times. The chain is built from TRBV14 and TRBJ2-5; 8 nucleotides agree with TRBD2. The CDR3 contains 20 residues. After removal of 2 bases from V and 1 base from J, the junction contained 18 bases not matched to a gene. Germline-derived CDR1 and CDR2 are SGHDN and FVKESK. CDR3 nucleotides: TGTGCCAGCAGCCAATTCTCGATAATCGCTAGCGGGTACATCCAAGAGACCCAGTACTTC. Translating gives CASSQFSIIASGYIQETQYF.

This clone was seen only a few times. DNA of the CDR3: TGTGCCAGCAGGGGGCGGTCCGGGAGACTCACCGGGGAGCTGTTTTTT. This encodes CASRGRSGRLTGELFF. The rearrangement links TRBV2 to TRBJ2-2, with D tentatively TRBD2 (6 bases). The CDR3 contains 16 residues. Trimming removed 6 bases from V and 4 bases from J, with 18 bases in between. Germline V gene sequence: CDR1 SNHLY, CDR2 FYNNEI.

Worth noting for this clone: A read error may account for a junction end that differs from germline. CDR3 DNA: TGTGCCAGCAGAACCTCCGGGACAGGGCTAATTTTT. This sequence encodes CASRTSGTGLIF. The chain uses TRBV2 and TRBJ1-5; the match to TRBD1 covers 9 bases. From germline, CDR1 is SNHLY and CDR2 FYNNEI. The CDR3 runs 12 residues.

DNA of the CDR3: TGTGCCAGTAGTCCCGGTCAACAGTACAAAAACATTCAGTACTTC. This sequence encodes CASSPGQQYKNIQYF. The rearrangement joins TRBV19 to TRBJ2-4; D is uncertain. Trimming took off 5 bases at V and 3 bases at J, with 14 bases between the two ends. CDR1 and CDR2 (germline): LNHDA, SQIVND (reference sequence). The CDR3 totals 15 residues.

To note about this clone: One end of the junction is discordant with germline, which a read error may explain. The sample has other DNA sequences that encode this CDR3 too. This chain uses TRBV6-4 with TRBJ1-6; D remains ambiguous. The CDR3 loop spans 13 amino acids. Germline lookup yields CDR1 MRHNA and CDR2 SNTAGT. CDR3 amino acids: CASSDRYNSPLHF. Written as DNA, the CDR3 is TGTGCCAGCAGTGACCGCTATAATTCCCCCCTCCACTTT.

V and J are TRBV4-2 and TRBJ2-1, with TRBD1 identical over 10 bases. The germline gives CDR1 LGHNA, CDR2 YNFKEQ. Trimming at V came to 3 bases and at J to 2 bases, leaving 1 base not matched to a gene. The CDR3 has 15 amino acids. CDR3 nucleotide sequence: TGTGCCAGCAGCCAGACAGGGGGCGCCTACAATGAGCAGTTCTTC. Translation: CASSQTGGAYNEQFF.

The rearrangement links TRBV4-1 to TRBJ2-3, with D possibly being TRBD1 (6 bases). CDR3 size: 14 residues. Trimming removed 3 bases from V and 3 bases from J, with 10 bases in between. The V gene's germline CDR1 is MGHRA and CDR2 YSYEKL. The CDR3 loop is CASSQDSTTDTQYF. Here the CDR3 DNA reads TGCGCCAGCAGCCAGGACAGTACAACAGATACGCAGTATTTT.

CDR3 sequence reads: CASSGGDRGFSYEQYF. In DNA, the CDR3 is TGTGCCAGCAGTGGGGGGGACAGGGGCTTCTCCTACGAGCAGTACTTC. J is TRBJ2-7 and V is TRBV6-1; 10 bases agree with TRBD1. CDR3 size: 16 residues. Germline V lookup: CDR1 MNHNS, CDR2 SASEGT. V lost 4 bases, J lost 0 bases, and 6 bases stayed unmatched.

About this clone: The sample has other DNA sequences that encode this CDR3 too. This chain connects TRBV5-1 to TRBJ2-3; D uncertain. Trimming cost V 2 bases and J 2 bases, with 6 bases left between them. Per germline, CDR1 SGHRS and CDR2 YFSETQ. This CDR3 spans 13 amino acids. DNA of the CDR3: TGCGCCAGCAGCTTTCCCTCCACAGATACGCAGTATTTT. This encodes CASSFPSTDTQYF. Full variable domain (remainder filled in from reference TRBV5-1 and TRBJ2-3): KAGVTQTPRYLIKTRGQQVTLSCSPISGHRSVSWYQQTPGQGLQFLFEYFSETQRNKGNFPGRFSGRQFSNSRSEMNVSTLELGDSALYLCASSFPSTDTQYFGPGTRLTVL.

This clone was observed a single time. This chain connects TRBV30 to TRBJ1-1, with TRBD1 identical over 8 bases. The CDR3 totals 18 residues. The germline CDR1 and CDR2 sequences are GTSNPN and SVGIG (reference sequence). Losses at the gene ends were 2 bases for V and 0 bases for J; bases not matched to a gene: 14. The CDR3 DNA sequence: TGTGCCTGGAGTAAGTCTCGGACAGGGAGGAGGATGAACACTGAAGCTTTCTTT. Its translation: CAWSKSRTGRRMNTEAFF.

The J gene is TRBJ1-5, the V gene TRBV4-1; TRBD1 might be the D (6 bases). Trimming removed 4 bases at V and 2 bases at J, with 9 bases between. The CDR3 totals 14 residues. Per germline, CDR1 MGHRA and CDR2 YSYEKL. CDR3 bases: TGCGCCAGCAGCCTCAGGACAGGCAATCAGCCCCAGCATTTT. Its protein product is CASSLRTGNQPQHF.

The J gene is TRBJ2-7, the V gene TRBV27; 11 nucleotides align to TRBD1. With V trimmed by 6 bases and J by 6 bases, 10 bases remained unmatched. CDR3 length: 15 residues. Per germline, CDR1 MNHEY and CDR2 SMNVEV (reference sequence). The CDR3 protein is CASSSTGTGGFEQYF. The CDR3 DNA is TGTGCCAGCAGCTCAACCGGGACAGGGGGTTTCGAGCAGTACTTC.

The chain uses TRBV14 and TRBJ2-7, with D possibly matching TRBD2 (5 bases). Germline CDR1 SGHDN, CDR2 FVKESK. The germline V and J ends were trimmed by 4 bases and 7 bases, with 14 bases remaining between them. The CDR3 extends over 13 amino acids. CDR3 sequence reads: CASSLLDPAEQYF. DNA for the CDR3: TGTGCCAGCAGCCTACTAGACCCTGCTGAGCAGTACTTC.

The V call is TRBV15, the J call TRBJ1-3, with TRBD1 matching over 10 bases. The V and J ends lost 5 bases and 6 bases, in that order; junction bases with no gene match: 13. The CDR3 extends over 17 amino acids. Germline V lookup: CDR1 LNHNV, CDR2 YYDKDF (reference sequence). The CDR3, as DNA: TGTGCCACCAGCTCCGGGACAGGGGTCCTGAGGGAAAACACCATATATTTT. It yields the protein CATSSGTGVLRENTIYF.

Turning to this clone: Since the CDR3 does not end with the conserved phenylalanine or tryptophan, this likely comes from a read error. The limits of the CDR3 on the DNA are not certain, so only TCRdb's listed CDR3 is given. The J gene is TRBJ2-3, the V gene TRBV4-1; the table names TRBD2, a call not compared with the DNA. Per germline, CDR1 MGHRA and CDR2 YSYEKL. The CDR3 region is 14 residues in length, termini included. The CDR3 sequence: CASSQVPGLLVTYS.

This chain joins TRBV2 and TRBJ2-1, with D tentatively TRBD2 (5 bases). Germline values: CDR1 SNHLY, CDR2 FYNNEI. The CDR3 extends over 14 amino acids. The V end was cut by 7 bases, the J end by 8 bases, with 18 bases between. CDR3 DNA: TGTGCCAGCATTCGGTTAAGTGCGGGTCATGAGCAGTTCTTC. It specifies CASIRLSAGHEQFF.